The sequence of this T cell receptor (beta chain) was determined in a study of early T cells in non-severe SARS-CoV-2 infection. Overall study context: Unsorted whole blood bulk RNA was sequenced, with unpaired chains.

This clonotype was detected many times. Its antigen remains unknown. Points from the study as a whole: Sequences matched to VDJdb favored anti-spike CD8 responses, while private and CD4 specificities were missed.

Unique molecular identifier tags were affixed to discrete cDNA molecules. From the 5' RACE reads, TCRdb called clonotypes with MiXCR, one entry per CDR3 protein. The data contain 50,000 to 65,000 distinct CDR3 sequences, about 9.8% of them seen just once; the ten biggest clones take up around 17%. The J segment lost 3 bases and the V segment lost 5 bases, leaving 6 bases of the junction unmatched. Germline CDR1 MDHEN, CDR2 SYDVKM. This CDR3 contains 15 residues. This receptor was taken from an adult who was a healthcare worker with PCR-confirmed SARS-CoV-2 infection or an uninfected control (not recorded which). The J gene is TRBJ2-7, the V gene TRBV28; 11 bases fit TRBD2. Input material: whole blood. As DNA, the CDR3 is TGTGCCAGCAGTCCGAATAGCGGGAGGGTCTACGAGCAGTACTTC. As protein: CASSPNSGRVYEQYF. The complete variable domain, with remaining parts taken from reference TRBV28 and TRBJ2-7, reads DVKVTQSSRYLVKRTGEKVFLECVQDMDHENMFWYRQDPGLGLRLIYFSYDVKMKEKGDIPEGYSVSREKKERFSLILESASTNQTSMYLCASSPNSGRVYEQYFGPGTRLTVT.